This is a list of T cell receptor beta chains from one sample in a study of cytomegalovirus exposure and HLA in healthy donors. Measured with immunoSEQ multiplex PCR; TCRdb has only the in-frame clones, and not every one. The table lists just over 150,000 clones, around 76% of them singletons. The sequenced sample was PBMCs. The origin of the receptors is a man aged 35 to 55 in good health and CMV-seropositive. CDR3s include the opening cysteine and the closing phenylalanine or tryptophan. D genes are given only for firm matches. Where a row states a size, it is once, few, many or the class of an expanded clone; other rows omit it.

CDR3aa,CDR3nt,v_gene,d_gene,abundance,j_gene
CASGEDSYNSPLHF,TGTGCCAGCGGAGAGGACAGTTATAATTCACCCCTCCACTTT,TRBV2,.,.,TRBJ1-6
CASSLKGTGGWDIQYF,TGCGCCAGCAGCTTGAAGGGGACAGGGGGCTGGGACATTCAGTACTTC,TRBV5-1,TRBD1,.,TRBJ2-4
CASSKGQDYSYEQYF,TGTGCCAGCAGTAAGGGACAGGACTACTCCTACGAGCAGTACTTC,TRBV6-1,TRBD1,.,TRBJ2-7
CASSKLPGQGYNEKLFF,TGTGCCAGCAGCAAACTTCCGGGACAGGGCTATAATGAAAAACTGTTTTTT,TRBV21-1,.,.,TRBJ1-4
CASSRQNNQPQHF,TGTGCCAGCAGCCGACAAAACAATCAGCCCCAGCATTTT,TRBV5-5,.,.,TRBJ1-5
CASSLAPGGGQAGELFF,TGTGCCAGCAGCTTAGCGCCTGGCGGGGGTCAGGCCGGGGAGCTGTTTTTT,TRBV7-2,TRBD2,few,TRBJ2-2
CASKPRTSKTGELFF,TGTGCCAGCAAACCCAGGACTAGCAAAACCGGGGAGCTGTTTTTT,TRBV2,TRBD2,.,TRBJ2-2
CASSYSITGPVPIQYF,TGTGCCAGCAGTTACTCGATTACAGGCCCAGTCCCCATTCAGTACTTC,TRBV6-5,.,.,TRBJ2-4
CASSIMGGLYNEQFF,TGTGCCAGTAGTATAATGGGCGGGCTTTACAATGAGCAGTTCTTC,TRBV19,.,.,TRBJ2-1
CAISGAGGGPDTQYF,TGTGCCATCAGTGGAGCGGGCGGGGGGCCAGATACGCAGTATTTT,TRBV10-3,TRBD2,.,TRBJ2-3
CASMRDRGQNQPQHF,TGTGCCAGTATGAGGGACAGGGGGCAAAATCAGCCCCAGCATTTT,TRBV19,TRBD1,few,TRBJ1-5
CASSLVRAGPNTEAFF,TGCGCCAGCAGCTTGGTCCGAGCGGGGCCGAACACTGAAGCTTTCTTT,TRBV5-1,.,.,TRBJ1-1
CASSQQKMTGELFF,TGTGCCAGCAGCCAACAGAAGATGACCGGGGAGCTGTTTTTT,TRBV5-4,.,.,TRBJ2-2
CASSLYEGNNQPQHF,TGTGCCAGCAGCTTATATGAGGGAAACAATCAGCCCCAGCATTTT,TRBV7-2,.,.,TRBJ1-5
CAWFVPGQIEAFF,TGTGCCTGGTTCGTCCCGGGACAGATAGAAGCTTTCTTT,TRBV30,TRBD1,.,TRBJ1-1
CASSEGGPDSPLHF,TGTGCCAGCAGCGAAGGAGGGCCAGATTCACCCCTCCACTTT,TRBV9,.,once,TRBJ1-6
CASSLDKTNQPQHF,TGTGCCAGCAGCCTCGATAAGACTAATCAGCCCCAGCATTTT,TRBV6-5,.,.,TRBJ1-5
CASSSNLGQKGYEQYF,TGTGCCAGCAGCTCCAACCTGGGACAGAAAGGCTACGAGCAGTACTTC,TRBV11-2,TRBD1,.,TRBJ2-7
CASSGQGQKTEAFF,TGTGCCAGTAGTGGACAGGGCCAGAAAACTGAAGCTTTCTTT,TRBV19,TRBD1,.,TRBJ1-1
CASSYRENTGELFF,TGCGCCAGCAGCTACAGGGAAAACACCGGGGAGCTGTTTTTT,TRBV5-1,.,.,TRBJ2-2
CASSRVGTASGTFF,TGTGCCAGCAGTAGGGTCGGGACAGCCTCCGGAACTTTCTTT,TRBV6-1,TRBD1,.,TRBJ1-1
CASSARQGSNQPQHF,TGTGCCAGCAGCGCCCGACAGGGCAGCAATCAGCCCCAGCATTTT,TRBV5-5,TRBD1,few,TRBJ1-5
CASSLEEGGNQPQHF,TGTGCCAGCAGCTTAGAGGAAGGGGGCAATCAGCCCCAGCATTTT,TRBV7-2,.,.,TRBJ1-5
CASSPNGGAKNEQFF,TGTGCCAGCAGCCCGAACGGGGGGGCCAAGAATGAGCAGTTCTTC,TRBV7-3,TRBD2,few,TRBJ2-1
CASSQDLSGGSNNEKLFF,TGCGCCAGCAGCCAAGATCTGTCAGGGGGAAGTAATAATGAAAAACTGTTTTTT,TRBV4-3,TRBD1,few,TRBJ1-4
CASTRDRGSNQPQHF,TGTGCCAGCACCCGGGACAGGGGGAGCAATCAGCCCCAGCATTTT,TRBV6-1,TRBD1,few,TRBJ1-5
CASSQWGLSGEQYF,TGCGCCAGCAGCCAGTGGGGCCTATCCGGCGAGCAGTACTTC,TRBV4-1,.,.,TRBJ2-7
CASSQDRGSGNEQFF,TGTGCCAGCAGCCAAGACAGGGGTTCGGGCAATGAGCAGTTCTTC,TRBV4-2,.,.,TRBJ2-1
CASSLGNSPLHF,TGTGCCAGCAGCTTGGGCAATTCACCCCTCCACTTT,TRBV11-2,.,.,TRBJ1-6
CAIGGSGNTIYF,TGTGCTATCGGGGGCTCTGGAAACACCATATATTTT,TRBV18,.,.,TRBJ1-3
CASSLLASDTQYF,TGTGCCAGCAGCTTGTTAGCATCGGATACGCAGTATTTT,TRBV5-5,.,.,TRBJ2-3
CASSLGRRQETQYF,TGTGCCAGCAGCTTAGGTCGCAGGCAAGAGACCCAGTACTTC,TRBV11-1,.,.,TRBJ2-5
CASSPWTSGDPPQYF,TGTGCCAGCAGTCCCTGGACTAGCGGGGACCCGCCCCAGTACTTC,TRBV6-5,TRBD2,.,TRBJ2-5
CASSVAGPNEQFF,TGTGCCAGCAGCGTAGCAGGGCCCAATGAGCAGTTCTTC,TRBV9,.,.,TRBJ2-1
CATTTPRGTNEKLFF,TGTGCTACTACGACCCCCAGGGGGACTAATGAAAAACTGTTTTTT,TRBV12-5,TRBD1,.,TRBJ1-4
CASSLGLAGAALYNEQFF,TGCGCCAGCAGCTTGGGTCTAGCGGGGGCTGCGCTTTACAATGAGCAGTTCTTC,TRBV5-1,TRBD2,.,TRBJ2-1
CASSPRDHSRDEQFF,TGTGCCAGCTCACCGCGGGACCACAGCAGGGATGAGCAGTTCTTC,TRBV18,.,.,TRBJ2-1
CASSVAHGDNSPPHF,TGTGCCAGCAGCGTAGCGCACGGTGATAATTCACCCCCCCACTTT,TRBV9,.,.,TRBJ1-6
CASTPGPGTPSNTGELFF,TGTGCCAGCACCCCAGGCCCCGGGACACCCTCGAACACCGGGGAGCTGTTTTTT,TRBV2,.,few,TRBJ2-2
CASSEGLAGNPYNEQFF,TGTGCCAGCAGTGAAGGCCTAGCGGGGAATCCCTACAATGAGCAGTTCTTC,TRBV6-1,TRBD2,.,TRBJ2-1
CASSVGELHGNTIYF,TGTGCCAGCAGCGTAGGAGAACTCCACGGAAACACCATATATTTT,TRBV9,.,once,TRBJ1-3
CASSLVGASNQPQHF,TGTGCCAGCAGCTTAGTGGGGGCGAGCAATCAGCCCCAGCATTTT,TRBV7-2,.,.,TRBJ1-5
CASSLADEQFF,TGTGCCAGCAGCTTGGCTGATGAGCAGTTCTTC,TRBV5-6,.,.,TRBJ2-1
CAISEGGRGVGQPQHF,TGTGCCATCAGTGAGGGGGGCAGGGGAGTAGGGCAGCCCCAGCATTTT,TRBV10-3,.,.,TRBJ1-5
CATRDNASGNTIYF,TGTGCCACCAGGGACAATGCCTCTGGAAACACCATATATTTT,TRBV10-3,.,.,TRBJ1-3
CASLTGQGTFGYTF,TGTGCCAGCCTCACCGGACAGGGAACCTTTGGCTACACCTTC,TRBV19,TRBD1,.,TRBJ1-2
CASSAAGTGYGYTF,TGTGCCAGCAGTGCCGCCGGGACAGGGTATGGCTACACCTTC,TRBV6-1,TRBD1,.,TRBJ1-2
CASSVEVGGSYNEQFF,TGTGCCAGCAGCGTAGAGGTCGGAGGGTCCTACAATGAGCAGTTCTTC,TRBV9,.,.,TRBJ2-1
CASSPGQVSVQRNEQYF,TGTGCCAGCAGCCCTGGACAGGTTTCGGTCCAGCGCAACGAGCAGTACTTC,TRBV7-3,TRBD1,.,TRBJ2-7
CASSPRLVGSGANVLTF,TGTGCCAGCAGTCCTAGACTAGTAGGGTCTGGGGCCAACGTCCTGACTTTC,TRBV5-8,.,.,TRBJ2-6
CSSSLQHRQGDHEQYF,TGTTCCAGCAGCCTCCAACACCGACAGGGGGACCACGAGCAGTACTTC,TRBV7-9,TRBD1,.,TRBJ2-7
CASRMTSGGYNEQFF,TGTGCCAGCAGGATGACTAGCGGGGGGTACAATGAGCAGTTCTTC,TRBV2,TRBD2,.,TRBJ2-1
CASSLDRVEQYF,TGTGCCAGCAGCTTAGATCGCGTCGAGCAGTACTTC,TRBV11-2,.,.,TRBJ2-7
CASRGTENTGELFF,TGTGCCAGCAGGGGGACAGAGAACACCGGGGAGCTGTTTTTT,TRBV5-4,TRBD1,.,TRBJ2-2